This TCR beta chain was recovered during a study of chemoradiotherapy in HPV16-positive cancers. Findings and limits, study-wide: For HPV16-positive patients, expanding HPV-responsive T cells associated with longer recurrence-free survival. Candidate HPV-specific clones and E7-related TCR motifs grew in tumor during treatment. The functional HPV-specific definition rests on just two HPV16-positive patients.

Samples were taken several times over chemoradiotherapy. Worth noting for this clone: Its antigen remains unidentified.

The CDR3 totals 16 residues. Germline CDR1 SGHVS, CDR2 FNYEAQ. Between the trimmed V and J ends, which lost 2 bases and 2 bases, there was a span of 14 bases. Profiled with immunoSEQ multiplex PCR; TCRdb holds only in-frame clones, not every one. The sample records approximately 5,000 clones, about 67% being singletons. The TCR sequence derives from a human donor with HPV-associated anogenital cancer. The specimen comprised tumor tissue, sampled from a patient who underwent chemoradiotherapy. The rearrangement links TRBV7-6 to TRBJ2-3; tentatively, D is TRBD1 or TRBD2 (5 bases each). Here the CDR3 reads CASSLSSGLATDTQYF. DNA for the CDR3: TGTGCCAGCAGCTTATCCTCGGGGCTTGCCACAGATACGCAGTATTTT.